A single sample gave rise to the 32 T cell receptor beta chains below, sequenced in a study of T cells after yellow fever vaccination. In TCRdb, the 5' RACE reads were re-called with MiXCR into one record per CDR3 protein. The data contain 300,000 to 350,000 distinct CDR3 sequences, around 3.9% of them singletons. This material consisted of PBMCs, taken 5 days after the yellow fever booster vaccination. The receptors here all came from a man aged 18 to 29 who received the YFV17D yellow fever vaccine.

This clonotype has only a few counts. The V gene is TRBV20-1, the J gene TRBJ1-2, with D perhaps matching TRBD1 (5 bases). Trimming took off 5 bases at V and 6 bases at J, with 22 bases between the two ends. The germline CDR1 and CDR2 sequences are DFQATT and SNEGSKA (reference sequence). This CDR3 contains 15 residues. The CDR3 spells CSADLASGGLNGYTF. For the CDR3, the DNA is TGCAGTGCTGATTTGGCCAGCGGGGGATTGAATGGCTACACCTTC.

DNA for the CDR3: TGTGCCAGCAGTATATCCTACAATGAGCAGTTCTTC. Encoded protein: CASSISYNEQFF. The V and J genes are TRBV12-3 or TRBV12-4 and TRBJ2-1; no clear D gene. V was pared by 5 bases and J by 1 base, with 3 bases between. The CDR3 runs to 12 residues.

CDR3: CASMDLSGNTEAFF. CDR3 nucleotides: TGCGCCAGCATGGACCTTAGTGGGAACACTGAAGCTTTCTTT. V gene TRBV5-1 combines with J gene TRBJ1-1; D is unclear. CDR1 and CDR2 from the germline V gene are SGHRS and YFSETQ. The CDR3 is made up of 14 amino acids. The V end was cut by 6 bases, the J end by 1 base, with 13 bases between. Filled out from reference TRBV5-1 and TRBJ1-1, the complete variable domain reads KAGVTQTPRYLIKTRGQQVTLSCSPISGHRSVSWYQQTPGQGLQFLFEYFSETQRNKGNFPGRFSGRQFSNSRSEMNVSTLELGDSALYLCASMDLSGNTEAFFGQGTRLTVV.

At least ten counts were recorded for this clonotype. The CDR3 protein is CASSQEIRGDSNQPQHF. DNA of the CDR3: TGCGCCAGCAGCCAAGAAATACGAGGGGATAGCAATCAGCCCCAGCATTTT. The chain carries TRBV4-1 and TRBJ1-5; D may be TRBD1 (5 bases). The CDR3 sequence is 17 residues long. Germline assignment: CDR1 MGHRA and CDR2 YSYEKL. Trimming left V 0 bases short and J 0 bases short, with 12 bases between.

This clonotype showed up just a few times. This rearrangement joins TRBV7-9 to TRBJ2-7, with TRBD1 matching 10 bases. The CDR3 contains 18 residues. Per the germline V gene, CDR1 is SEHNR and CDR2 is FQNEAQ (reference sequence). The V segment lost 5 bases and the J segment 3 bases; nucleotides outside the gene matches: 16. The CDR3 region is CASSAPGVEGQGYYEQYF. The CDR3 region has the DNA TGTGCCAGCAGCGCCCCGGGAGTGGAGGGACAGGGGTACTACGAGCAGTACTTC.

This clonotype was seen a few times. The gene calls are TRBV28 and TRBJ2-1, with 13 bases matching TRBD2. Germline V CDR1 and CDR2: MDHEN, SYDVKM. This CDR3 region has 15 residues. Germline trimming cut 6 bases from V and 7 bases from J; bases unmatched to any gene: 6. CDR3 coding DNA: TGTGCCAGCAGGGTATTGACTAGCGGGGGGAATGAGCAGTTCTTC. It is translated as CASRVLTSGGNEQFF.

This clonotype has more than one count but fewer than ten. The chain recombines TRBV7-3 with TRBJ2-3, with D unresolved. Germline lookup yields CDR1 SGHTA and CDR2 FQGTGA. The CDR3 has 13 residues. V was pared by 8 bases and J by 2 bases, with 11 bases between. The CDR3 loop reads CASSFINTDTQYF. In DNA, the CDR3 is TGTGCCAGCTCCTTTATAAACACAGATACGCAGTATTTT.

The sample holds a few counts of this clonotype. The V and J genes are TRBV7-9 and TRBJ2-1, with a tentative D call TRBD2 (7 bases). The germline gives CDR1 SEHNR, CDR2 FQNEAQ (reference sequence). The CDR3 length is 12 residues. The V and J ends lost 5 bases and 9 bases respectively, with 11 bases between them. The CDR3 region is CASSAGAGEQFF. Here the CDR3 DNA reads TGTGCCAGCAGCGCGGGGGCCGGTGAGCAGTTCTTC.

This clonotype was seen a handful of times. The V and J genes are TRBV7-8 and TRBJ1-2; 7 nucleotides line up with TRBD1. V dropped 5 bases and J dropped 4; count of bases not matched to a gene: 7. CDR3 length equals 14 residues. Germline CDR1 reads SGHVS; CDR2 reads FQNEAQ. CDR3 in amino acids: CASSPWTGSYGYTF. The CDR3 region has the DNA TGTGCCAGCAGCCCGTGGACAGGAAGCTATGGCTACACCTTC.

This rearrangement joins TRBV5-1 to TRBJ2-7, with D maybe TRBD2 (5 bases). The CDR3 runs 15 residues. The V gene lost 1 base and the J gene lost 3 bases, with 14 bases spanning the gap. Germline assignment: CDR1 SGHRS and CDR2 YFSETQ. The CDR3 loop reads CASSLSGRRIYEQYF. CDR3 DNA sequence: TGCGCCAGCAGCTTGTCGGGCCGGAGGATCTACGAGCAGTACTTC.

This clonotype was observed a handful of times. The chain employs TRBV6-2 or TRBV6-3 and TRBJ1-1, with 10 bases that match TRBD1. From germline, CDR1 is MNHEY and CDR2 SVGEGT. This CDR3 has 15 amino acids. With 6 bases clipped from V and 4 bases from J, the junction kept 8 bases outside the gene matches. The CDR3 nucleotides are TGTGCCAGCAGGATCATCCGGGACAGGGGCACTGAAGCTTTCTTT. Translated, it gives CASRIIRDRGTEAFF.

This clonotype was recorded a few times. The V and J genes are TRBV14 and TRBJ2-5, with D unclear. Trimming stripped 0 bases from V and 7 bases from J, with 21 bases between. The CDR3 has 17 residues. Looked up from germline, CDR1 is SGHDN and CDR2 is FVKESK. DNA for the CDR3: TGTGCCAGCAGCCAAGAAGTTACAGCCGACTCCAAGAGGACCCAGTACTTC. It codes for CASSQEVTADSKRTQYF.

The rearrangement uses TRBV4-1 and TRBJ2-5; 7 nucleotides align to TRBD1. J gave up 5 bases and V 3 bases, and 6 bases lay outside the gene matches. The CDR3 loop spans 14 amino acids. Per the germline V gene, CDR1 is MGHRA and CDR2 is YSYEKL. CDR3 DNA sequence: TGCGCCAGCAGCCAGCTTACAGGGGTGGAGACCCAGTACTTC. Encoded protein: CASSQLTGVETQYF.

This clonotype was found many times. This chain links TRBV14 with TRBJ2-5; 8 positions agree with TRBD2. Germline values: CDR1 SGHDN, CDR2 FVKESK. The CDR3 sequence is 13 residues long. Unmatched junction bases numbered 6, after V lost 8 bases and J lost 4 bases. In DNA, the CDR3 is TGTGCCAGCCAGACTAGCGCGAGAGAGACCCAGTACTTC. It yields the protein CASQTSARETQYF.

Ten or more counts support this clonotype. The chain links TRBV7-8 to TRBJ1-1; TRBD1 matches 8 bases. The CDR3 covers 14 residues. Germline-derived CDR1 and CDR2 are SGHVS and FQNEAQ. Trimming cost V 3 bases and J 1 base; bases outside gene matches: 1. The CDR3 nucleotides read TGTGCCAGCAGCTTTACAGGGGGGAACACTGAAGCTTTCTTT. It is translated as CASSFTGGNTEAFF.

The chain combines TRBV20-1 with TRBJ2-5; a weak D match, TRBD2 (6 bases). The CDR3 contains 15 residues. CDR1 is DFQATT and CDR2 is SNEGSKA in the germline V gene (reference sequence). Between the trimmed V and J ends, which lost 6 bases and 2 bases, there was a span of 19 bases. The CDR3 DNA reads TGCAGTGCCCAAAACGGCGGGGAGGCTCAAGAGACCCAGTACTTC. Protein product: CSAQNGGEAQETQYF.

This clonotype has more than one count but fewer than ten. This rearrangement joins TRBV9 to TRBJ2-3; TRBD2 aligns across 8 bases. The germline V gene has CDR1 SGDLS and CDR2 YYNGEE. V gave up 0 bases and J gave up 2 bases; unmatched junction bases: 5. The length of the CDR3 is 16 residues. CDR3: CASSVVGAGDTDTQYF. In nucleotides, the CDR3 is TGTGCCAGCAGCGTAGTTGGAGCGGGGGACACAGATACGCAGTATTTT. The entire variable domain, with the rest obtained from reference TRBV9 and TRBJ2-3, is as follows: DSGVTQTPKHLITATGQRVTLRCSPRSGDLSVYWYQQSLDQGLQFLIQYYNGEERAKGNILERFSAQQFPDLHSELNLSSLELGDSALYFCASSVVGAGDTDTQYFGPGTRLTVL.

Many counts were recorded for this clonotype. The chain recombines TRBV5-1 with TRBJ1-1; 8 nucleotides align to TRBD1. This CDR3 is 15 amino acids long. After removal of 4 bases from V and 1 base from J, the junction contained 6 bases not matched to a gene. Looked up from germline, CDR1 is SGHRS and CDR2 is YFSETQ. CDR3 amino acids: CASSPGQGWNTEAFF. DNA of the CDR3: TGCGCCAGCAGCCCCGGACAGGGATGGAACACTGAAGCTTTCTTT. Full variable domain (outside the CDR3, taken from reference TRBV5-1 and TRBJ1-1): KAGVTQTPRYLIKTRGQQVTLSCSPISGHRSVSWYQQTPGQGLQFLFEYFSETQRNKGNFPGRFSGRQFSNSRSEMNVSTLELGDSALYLCASSPGQGWNTEAFFGQGTRLTVV.

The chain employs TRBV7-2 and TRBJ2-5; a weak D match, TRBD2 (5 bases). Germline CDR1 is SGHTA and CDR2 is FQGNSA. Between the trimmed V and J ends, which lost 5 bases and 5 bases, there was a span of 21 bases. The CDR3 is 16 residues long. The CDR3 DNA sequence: TGTGCCAGCAGCGCTAGAGCCATACGGGGATGGGAGACCCAGTACTTC. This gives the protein CASSARAIRGWETQYF. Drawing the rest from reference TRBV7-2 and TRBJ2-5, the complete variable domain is GAGVSQSPSNKVTEKGKDVELRCDPISGHTALYWYRQSLGQGLEFLIYFQGNSAPDKSGLPSDRFSAERTGGSVSTLTIQRTQQEDSAVYLCASSARAIRGWETQYFGPGTRLLVL.

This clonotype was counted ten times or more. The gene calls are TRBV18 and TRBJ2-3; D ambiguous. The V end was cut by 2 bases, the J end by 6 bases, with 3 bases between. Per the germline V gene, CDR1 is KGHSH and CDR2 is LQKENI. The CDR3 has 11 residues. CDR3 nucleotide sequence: TGTGCCAGCTCACCAGTGGATACGCAGTATTTT. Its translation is CASSPVDTQYF.

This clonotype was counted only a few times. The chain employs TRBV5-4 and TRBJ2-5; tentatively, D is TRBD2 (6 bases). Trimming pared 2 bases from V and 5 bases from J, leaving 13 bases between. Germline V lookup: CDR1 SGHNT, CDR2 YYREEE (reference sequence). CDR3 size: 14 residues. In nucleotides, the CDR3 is TGTGCCAGCAGCTTTAAACAGGAGGGCGAGACCCAGTACTTC. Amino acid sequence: CASSFKQEGETQYF.

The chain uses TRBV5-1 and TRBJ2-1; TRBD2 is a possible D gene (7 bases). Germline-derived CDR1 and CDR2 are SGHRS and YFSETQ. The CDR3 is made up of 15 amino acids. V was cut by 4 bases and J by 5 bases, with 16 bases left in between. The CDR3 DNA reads TGCGCCAGCAGCGGAGCGGCGGGGGCCCACAATGAGCAGTTCTTC. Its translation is CASSGAAGAHNEQFF.

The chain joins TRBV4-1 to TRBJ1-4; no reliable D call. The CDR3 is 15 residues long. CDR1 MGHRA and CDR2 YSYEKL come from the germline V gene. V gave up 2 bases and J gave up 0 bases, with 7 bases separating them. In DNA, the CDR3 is TGCGCCAGCAGCCAACCGGGAGCAACTAATGAAAAACTGTTTTTT. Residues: CASSQPGATNEKLFF.

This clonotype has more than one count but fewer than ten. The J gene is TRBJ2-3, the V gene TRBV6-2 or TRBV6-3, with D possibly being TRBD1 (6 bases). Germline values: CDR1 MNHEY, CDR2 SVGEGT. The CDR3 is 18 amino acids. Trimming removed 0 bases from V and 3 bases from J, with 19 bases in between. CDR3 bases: TGTGCCAGCAGTTACTCGATCTCAGGGGTGGGTCGAACAGATACGCAGTATTTT. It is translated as CASSYSISGVGRTDTQYF.

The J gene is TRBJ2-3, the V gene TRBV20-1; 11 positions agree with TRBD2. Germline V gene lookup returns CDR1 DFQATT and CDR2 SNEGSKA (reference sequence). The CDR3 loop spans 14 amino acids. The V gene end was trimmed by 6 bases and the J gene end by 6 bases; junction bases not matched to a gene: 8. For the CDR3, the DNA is TGCAGTGCGGTCTATAGCGGGGGGGCGGATACGCAGTATTTT. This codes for CSAVYSGGADTQYF.

The CDR3 spells CASRHDPGQETQYF. The CDR3 region has the DNA TGTGCCAGCAGACATGACCCCGGGCAAGAGACCCAGTACTTC. The V call is TRBV5-4, the J call TRBJ2-5, with unresolved D. The CDR3 consists of 14 residues. With 5 bases removed from V and 2 bases from J, the gap between germline ends came to 13 bases. Germline-derived CDR1 and CDR2 are SGHNT and YYREEE (reference sequence).

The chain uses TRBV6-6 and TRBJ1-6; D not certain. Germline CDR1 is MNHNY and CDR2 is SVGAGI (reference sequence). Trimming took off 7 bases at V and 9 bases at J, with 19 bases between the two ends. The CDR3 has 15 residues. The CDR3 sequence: CASNPSGKTGSPLHF. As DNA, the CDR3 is TGTGCCAGCAACCCCTCGGGGAAAACGGGTTCACCCCTCCACTTT.

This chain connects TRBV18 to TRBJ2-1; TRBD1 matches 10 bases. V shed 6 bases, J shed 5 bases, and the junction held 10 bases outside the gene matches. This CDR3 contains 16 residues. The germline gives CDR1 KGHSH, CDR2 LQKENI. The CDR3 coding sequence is TGTGCCAGCTCTCCTGGTACCGGGACAGGGGACAATGAGCAGTTCTTC. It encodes CASSPGTGTGDNEQFF.

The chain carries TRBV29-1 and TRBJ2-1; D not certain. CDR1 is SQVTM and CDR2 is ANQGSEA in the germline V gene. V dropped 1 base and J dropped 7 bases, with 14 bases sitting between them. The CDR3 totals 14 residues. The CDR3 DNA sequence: TGCAGCGTTGAAGGAACACTCACAGCAAATGAGCAGTTCTTC. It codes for CSVEGTLTANEQFF.

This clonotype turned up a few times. This CDR3 reads CASTPSAGANVLTF. CDR3 nucleotides: TGTGCCAGCACCCCTTCTGCGGGGGCCAACGTCCTGACTTTC. The V and J genes are TRBV7-9 and TRBJ2-6; no definite D call. Germline lookup yields CDR1 SEHNR and CDR2 FQNEAQ (reference sequence). V lost 7 bases and J 4 bases, leaving 11 bases between the germline ends. The CDR3 extends over 14 amino acids.

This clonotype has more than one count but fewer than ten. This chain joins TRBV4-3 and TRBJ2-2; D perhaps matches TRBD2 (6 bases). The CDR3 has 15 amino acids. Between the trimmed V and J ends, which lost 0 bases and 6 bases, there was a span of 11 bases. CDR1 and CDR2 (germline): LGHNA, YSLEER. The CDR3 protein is CASSQEGLAAGELFF. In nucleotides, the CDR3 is TGCGCCAGCAGCCAAGAGGGACTCGCAGCCGGGGAGCTGTTTTTT.

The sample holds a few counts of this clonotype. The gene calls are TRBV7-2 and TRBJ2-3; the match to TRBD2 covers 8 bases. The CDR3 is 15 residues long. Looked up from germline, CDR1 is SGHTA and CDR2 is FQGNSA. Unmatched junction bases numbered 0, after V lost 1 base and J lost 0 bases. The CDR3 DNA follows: TGTGCCAGCAGCTTAGGCGGGAGGAGCACAGATACGCAGTATTTT. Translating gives CASSLGGRSTDTQYF.